A selection of T cell receptor beta chains follows, all from one sample in a study of cytomegalovirus exposure and HLA in healthy donors. Only in-frame clones appear in the TCRdb table, and some are missing; sequencing was by immunoSEQ multiplex PCR. The sample lists 90,000 to 150,000 clones; around three quarters were seen once. Material for sequencing was PBMCs. These receptor sequences come from a woman aged 30 to 39 in good health and CMV-seropositive. The CDR3 runs from the conserved cysteine through the conserved F or W. The order of the fields is J gene, clone size, CDR3 length, V gene, D gene, CDR3 protein, CDR3 DNA. The D gene is left open where the match is weak. Size is stated for part of the rows, as once, few or many counts, or as a class when the clone is expanded.

TRBJ1-1 | - | 13 | TRBV6-5 | TRBD1 | CASSYQGAQTAFF | TGTGCCAGCAGCTATCAGGGGGCGCAGACAGCTTTCTTT
TRBJ2-5 | - | 14 | TRBV29-1 | - | CSVAVRATGETQYF | TGCAGCGTTGCGGTCAGGGCGACAGGAGAGACCCAGTACTTC
TRBJ1-1 | - | 13 | TRBV15 | - | CATSRDRGARAFF | TGTGCCACCAGCAGAGATCGGGGGGCACGGGCTTTCTTT
TRBJ2-5 | - | 12 | TRBV5-8 | TRBD2 | CASSWEGETQYF | TGTGCCAGCAGCTGGGAGGGGGAGACCCAGTACTTC
TRBJ1-3 | - | 16 | TRBV7-9 | - | CSSSSHSEGVGNTIYF | TGTTCCAGCAGCTCACATTCTGAAGGGGTCGGAAACACCATATATTTT
TRBJ1-2 | medium-sized | 15 | TRBV19 | TRBD1 | CASRGQVRANYGYTF | TGTGCCAGTAGGGGACAGGTCCGAGCTAACTATGGCTACACCTTC
TRBJ2-3 | few | 14 | TRBV18 | TRBD1 | CASSPPTGGDTQYF | TGTGCCAGCTCACCTCCGACAGGGGGAGATACGCAGTATTTT
TRBJ2-1 | - | 17 | TRBV28 | - | CASSFVPNSDFRDEQFF | TGTGCCAGCAGTTTTGTCCCGAATAGCGATTTTAGGGATGAGCAGTTCTTC
TRBJ1-2 | - | 17 | TRBV5-4 | - | CASSLVGAGPPDNGYTF | TGTGCCAGCAGCTTGGTTGGCGCAGGGCCACCAGACAATGGCTACACCTTC
TRBJ2-3 | few | 16 | TRBV19 | TRBD2 | CASSSRGGGVTDTQYF | TGTGCCAGTAGTTCGCGGGGCGGGGGGGTCACAGATACGCAGTATTTT
TRBJ1-2 | few | 17 | TRBV18 | TRBD1 | CASSPSGQGTYSYGYTF | TGTGCCAGCTCACCATCGGGACAGGGGACATACTCGTATGGCTACACCTTC
TRBJ2-7 | few | 14 | TRBV4-1 | TRBD1 | CASSRDRGSYEQYF | TGCGCCAGCAGCCGGGACAGGGGTTCCTACGAGCAGTACTTC
TRBJ2-1 | - | 13 | TRBV6-1 | - | CAREGNPYNEQFF | TGTGCCAGGGAGGGAAATCCCTACAATGAGCAGTTCTTC
TRBJ1-2 | - | 15 | TRBV21-1 | - | CAGGTIPGLEGGYTF | TGTGCCGGGGGGACCATACCGGGACTTGAGGGTGGCTACACCTTC
TRBJ2-3 | few | 13 | TRBV5-6 | TRBD1 | CASSLQGTDTQYF | TGTGCCAGCAGCTTACAGGGGACAGATACGCAGTATTTT
TRBJ2-3 | few | 16 | TRBV7-7 | - | CASRKVADPGTDTQYF | TGTGCCAGCAGGAAAGTCGCGGATCCTGGCACAGATACGCAGTATTTT
TRBJ2-7 | - | 16 | TRBV4-2 | TRBD2 | CASSQDLAVTSYEQYF | TGTGCCAGCAGCCAAGATCTAGCGGTGACCTCCTACGAGCAGTACTTC
TRBJ1-4 | - | 15 | TRBV11-2 | TRBD1 | CASSLGDRDYEKLFF | TGTGCCAGCAGCTTAGGGGACAGGGATTATGAAAAACTGTTTTTT
TRBJ1-4 | - | 13 | TRBV5-1 | - | CASSLQGYEKLFF | TGCGCCAGCAGCTTGCAGGGGTACGAAAAACTGTTTTTT
TRBJ2-3 | once | 14 | TRBV4-2 | TRBD2 | CASSPRTSFDTQYF | TGTGCCAGCAGCCCCCGGACTAGTTTTGATACGCAGTATTTT
TRBJ1-6 | - | 14 | TRBV11-2 | - | CASSLTSQGSPLHF | TGTGCCAGCAGCTTGACTTCCCAGGGGTCACCCCTCCACTTT
TRBJ2-7 | - | 16 | TRBV23-1 | TRBD2 | CAKIAGDGSDFYEQYF | TGCGCCAAAATAGCGGGGGATGGCTCAGACTTCTACGAGCAGTACTTC
TRBJ1-4 | - | 18 | TRBV21-1 | - | CASSIPQSENFKTDGVFF | TGTGCCAGCAGCATCCCCCAAAGTGAAAATTTTAAGACCGACGGGGTATTTTTT
TRBJ2-3 | - | 11 | TRBV6-5 | - | CASSRGDTQYF | TGTGCCAGCAGCCGGGGGGATACGCAGTATTTT
TRBJ1-2 | few | 15 | TRBV6-5 | TRBD1 | CASTKDRNTNYGYTF | TGTGCCAGCACTAAGGACAGGAACACTAACTATGGCTACACCTTC
TRBJ1-6 | - | 12 | TRBV27 | - | CASRGEMTPLHF | TGTGCCAGCAGGGGAGAGATGACACCCCTCCACTTT
TRBJ1-2 | - | 14 | TRBV18 | - | CASSPFGGLNGYTF | TGTGCCAGCTCGCCGTTCGGGGGATTGAATGGCTACACCTTC
TRBJ2-3 | - | 15 | TRBV4-1 | - | CASSQDAGGGDTQYF | TGCGCCAGCAGCCAAGATGCAGGGGGAGGAGATACGCAGTATTTT